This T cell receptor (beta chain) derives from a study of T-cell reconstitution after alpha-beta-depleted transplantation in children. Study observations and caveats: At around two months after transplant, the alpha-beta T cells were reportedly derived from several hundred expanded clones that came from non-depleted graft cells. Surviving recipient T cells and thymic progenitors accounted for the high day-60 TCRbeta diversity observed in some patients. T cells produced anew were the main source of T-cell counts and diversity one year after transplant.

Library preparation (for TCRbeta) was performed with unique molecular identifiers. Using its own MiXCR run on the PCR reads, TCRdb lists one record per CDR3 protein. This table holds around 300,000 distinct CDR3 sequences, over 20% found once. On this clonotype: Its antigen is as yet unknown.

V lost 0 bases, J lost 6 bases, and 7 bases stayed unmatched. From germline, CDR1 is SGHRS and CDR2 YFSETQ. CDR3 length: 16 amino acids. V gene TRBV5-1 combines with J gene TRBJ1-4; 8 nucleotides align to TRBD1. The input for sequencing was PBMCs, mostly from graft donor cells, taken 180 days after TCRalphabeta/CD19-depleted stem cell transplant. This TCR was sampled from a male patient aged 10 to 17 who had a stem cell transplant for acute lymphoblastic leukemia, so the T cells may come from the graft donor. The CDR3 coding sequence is TGCGCCAGCAGCTTGGCCGGGACAGGAACCGATGAAAAACTGTTTTTT. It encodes CASSLAGTGTDEKLFF.